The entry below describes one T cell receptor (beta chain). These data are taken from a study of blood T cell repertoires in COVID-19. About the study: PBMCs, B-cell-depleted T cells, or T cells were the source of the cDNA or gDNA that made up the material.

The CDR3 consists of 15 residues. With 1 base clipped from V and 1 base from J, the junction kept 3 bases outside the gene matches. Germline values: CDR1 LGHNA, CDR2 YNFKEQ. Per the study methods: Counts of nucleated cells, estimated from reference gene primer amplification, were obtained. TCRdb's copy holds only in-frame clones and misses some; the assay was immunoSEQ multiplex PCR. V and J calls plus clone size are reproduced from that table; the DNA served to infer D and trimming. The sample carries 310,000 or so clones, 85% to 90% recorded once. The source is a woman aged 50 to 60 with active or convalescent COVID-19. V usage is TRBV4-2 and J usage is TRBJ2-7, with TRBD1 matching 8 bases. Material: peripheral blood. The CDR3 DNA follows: TGTGCCAGCAGCCAAGGGGACAGGCTATCCTACGAGCAGTACTTC. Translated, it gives CASSQGDRLSYEQYF.